This T cell receptor beta chain originates from a study of beta chain features in type 1 diabetes. Findings and limits, study-wide: cDNA sequencing could over-represent cells with high TCR expression. Type 1 diabetes patients had TCRB CDR3s that were shorter (moderately but significantly so) in all four CD4+ subsets.

CDR1 and CDR2 (germline): GTSNPN, SVGIG (reference sequence). The CDR3 is 17 residues long. Trimming took off 2 bases at V and 7 bases at J, with 24 bases between the two ends. This clone was counted between two and nine times. Its antigen is still unknown. Expressed TCRB transcripts were sequenced after all isolated RNA was converted to cDNA. Method: immunoSEQ multiplex PCR; TCRdb's copy keeps in-frame clones and lacks some. Altogether more than 250,000 clones are present, about 20% being singletons, with the ten largest covering less than 0.035%. The rearrangement joins TRBV30 to TRBJ2-1; D might be TRBD2 (6 bases). The receptor was derived from a woman between 35 and 50 years old with type 1 diabetes. Sequenced: naive CD4+ T cells from blood. The CDR3 DNA follows: TGTGCCTGGAGTTCAAGCCTCCTAGCGACCTTTGGGAATGAGCAGTTCTTC. Translation gives CAWSSSLLATFGNEQFF.